This T cell receptor beta chain derives from a study of blood T cell repertoires in COVID-19. The CDR3 loop spans 16 amino acids. Germline assignment: CDR1 MDHEN and CDR2 SYDVKM. J was trimmed by 2 bases and V by 5 bases; bases with no gene match: 10. The protocol was immunoSEQ multiplex PCR, while the TCRdb copy is restricted to in-frame clones and leaves out a portion. The table shows 15,000 to 20,000 clones, with approximately 85% occurring only once. The chain recombines TRBV28 with TRBJ1-2; the match to TRBD1 covers 8 bases. The source material was peripheral blood. This receptor was identified in a man older than 75 with acute or convalescent COVID-19. This chain's CDR3 is CASSPLLRTGNYGYTF. The CDR3 DNA reads as TGTGCCAGCAGTCCTCTCCTCCGGACAGGGAACTATGGCTACACCTTC.